This T cell receptor (beta chain) was profiled in a study of cytomegalovirus exposure and HLA in healthy donors. Regarding the study as a whole: In vitro assays verified that three CMV-associated chains recognized CMV antigens specifically. Researchers counted 180 or so TCR beta chains as cytomegalovirus-associated.

About this clone: No antigen is known for it.

The donors belonged to the approximately 130-subject validation cohort, separate from the roughly 720-subject first cohort. The CDR3 has 12 amino acids. Trimming pared 3 bases from V and 12 bases from J, leaving 14 bases between. Germline V gives CDR1 SNHLY, CDR2 FYNNEI. Generated by immunoSEQ multiplex PCR, the TCRdb table keeps only in-frame clones and is missing some. The table has under 150,000 clones, around four fifths seen once; the top ten hold approximately 1.4%. The TCR was taken from a woman in her twenties or thirties in good health and CMV-seronegative. The sample comprised PBMCs. The chain is built from TRBV2 and TRBJ1-2; D possibly corresponds to TRBD1 (6 bases). CDR3: CASSERAGVHTF. In DNA, the CDR3 is TGTGCCAGCAGTGAGCGCGCAGGGGTTCACACCTTC.